This TCR beta chain was profiled in a study of post-analysis software for immune sequencing data. Whole-study context: Progressive-relapsing, secondary progressive and relapsing-remitting multiple sclerosis were among the disease courses included. The study's findings and limits: For normalized Chao1 diversity, multiple sclerosis patients scored significantly lower than controls did. Patients carried several TRBV segments more frequently than controls did, and TRBV5-6, TRBV5-1 and TRBV20-1 were among them. F measure grouped same-batch samples tightly together.

Points on this clonotype: As yet, its antigen is unknown.

Included in the TCR beta cDNA libraries were unique molecular identifiers. Some 540,000 cDNA molecules were obtained from roughly 1.1 to 9.2 million T cells. TCRdb passed the PCR reads through MiXCR, listing each CDR3 protein once. The sample lists 750,000 to 950,000 distinct CDR3 sequences, approximately 50% occurring once. Germline lookup yields CDR1 SGHRS and CDR2 YFSETQ. The CDR3 is made up of 14 amino acids. Trimming removed 1 base from V and 7 bases from J, with 9 bases in between. The origin of this receptor is a girl aged 10 to 17 with multiple sclerosis. The chain is built from TRBV5-1 and TRBJ1-6; no clear D. Sequenced material: blood. The CDR3 bases are TGCGCCAGCAGCTTGCGAGTTGGGAATTCACCCCTCCACTTT. Translated, it gives CASSLRVGNSPLHF.